The T cell receptor beta chain under discussion was sequenced for a study of blood T cells in healthy people across ages. Study details: With template switching, about one barcoded beta molecule was captured per two T cells.

Study conclusions and caveats: PBMCs that were unsorted prevented a conclusive naive versus antigen-experienced comparison. Researchers report that TCR beta diversity correlated strongly with naive T cell percentage.

This clonotype turned up a few times. The antigen is undetermined. PCR was performed a second time for about 6 to 12 cycles using a sample-barcoded 5' primer and a J-beta primer mix. A template-switch adaptor with 12 random nucleotides tagged each cDNA molecule. Using its own MiXCR run on the 5' RACE reads, TCRdb lists one record per CDR3 protein. The sample lists around 1,500,000 distinct CDR3 sequences; about 40% were seen once. The CDR3 is made up of 15 amino acids. Germline CDR1 reads SGHTA; CDR2 reads FQGNSA. The junction had 6 bases not matched to a gene; V was cut back by 7 bases and J by 4 bases.

The chain carries TRBV7-2 and TRBJ2-3, with 12 bases matching TRBD2. The sequence was obtained from a woman under 30 in good health. The source material was blood. This chain's CDR3 is CASTLTSGSADTQYF. The CDR3 DNA reads TGTGCCAGCACCCTGACTAGCGGGAGCGCAGATACGCAGTATTTT.